The count of the clone carrying this T cell receptor beta chain is one. Antigen unknown. The data were obtained in a study of blood T cells in healthy people across ages. This CDR3 contains 17 residues. Germline CDR1 is SEHNR and CDR2 is FQNEAQ (reference sequence). With 6 bases clipped from V and 2 bases from J, the junction kept 13 bases outside the gene matches. Combining a sample-barcoded 5' primer with a J-beta primer mix, a second PCR ran for roughly 7 to 12 cycles. Each CDR3 protein gets one entry after TCRdb re-called the 5' RACE reads with MiXCR. The sample comprises about 1,000,000 distinct CDR3 sequences, 35% to 50% of which are singletons, and approximately 17% rests with the top ten. Study outcomes and limitations: Relative to aged donors, long-lived donors carried more naive CD4+ cells and displayed higher diversity.

The sequenced material came from blood. V and J are TRBV7-9 and TRBJ1-2, with 9 bases that match TRBD1. The sequence came from a woman aged 60-75 years in good health. The CDR3 loop is CASSNSTGGVQNYGYTF. CDR3 DNA sequence: TGTGCCAGCAGTAACTCGACAGGGGGAGTCCAAAACTATGGCTACACCTTC.